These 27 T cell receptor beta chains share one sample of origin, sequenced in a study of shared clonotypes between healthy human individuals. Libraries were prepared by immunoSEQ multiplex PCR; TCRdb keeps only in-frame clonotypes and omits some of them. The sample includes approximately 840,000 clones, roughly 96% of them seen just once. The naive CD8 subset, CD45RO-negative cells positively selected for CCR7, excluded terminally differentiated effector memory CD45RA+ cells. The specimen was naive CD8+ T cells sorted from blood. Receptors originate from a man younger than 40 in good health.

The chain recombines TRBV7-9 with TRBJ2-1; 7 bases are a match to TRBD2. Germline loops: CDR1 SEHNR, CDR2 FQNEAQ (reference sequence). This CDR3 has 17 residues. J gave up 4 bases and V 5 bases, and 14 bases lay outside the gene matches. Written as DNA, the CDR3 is TGTGCCAGCAGCCCCCGACCGGGGGAGGGGAGATACAATGAGCAGTTCTTC. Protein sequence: CASSPRPGEGRYNEQFF.

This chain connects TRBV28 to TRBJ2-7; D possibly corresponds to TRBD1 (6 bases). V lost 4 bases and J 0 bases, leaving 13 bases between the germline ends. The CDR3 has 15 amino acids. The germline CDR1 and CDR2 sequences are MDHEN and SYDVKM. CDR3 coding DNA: TGTGCCAGCAGTTCATCACGACAGGCCTCCTACGAGCAGTACTTC. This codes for CASSSSRQASYEQYF.

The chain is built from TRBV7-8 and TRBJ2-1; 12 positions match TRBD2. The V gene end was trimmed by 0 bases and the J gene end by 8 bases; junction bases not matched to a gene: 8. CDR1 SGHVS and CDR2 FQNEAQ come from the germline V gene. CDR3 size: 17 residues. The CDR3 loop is CASSLAIRGLAGDEQFF. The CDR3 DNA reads TGTGCCAGCAGCTTAGCAATCAGGGGACTAGCGGGCGATGAGCAGTTCTTC.

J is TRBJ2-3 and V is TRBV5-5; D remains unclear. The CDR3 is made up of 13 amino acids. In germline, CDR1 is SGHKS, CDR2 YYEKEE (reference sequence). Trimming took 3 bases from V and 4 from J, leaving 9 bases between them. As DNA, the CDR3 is TGTGCCAGCAGCTCGGATAGCCCAGATACGCAGTATTTT. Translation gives CASSSDSPDTQYF.

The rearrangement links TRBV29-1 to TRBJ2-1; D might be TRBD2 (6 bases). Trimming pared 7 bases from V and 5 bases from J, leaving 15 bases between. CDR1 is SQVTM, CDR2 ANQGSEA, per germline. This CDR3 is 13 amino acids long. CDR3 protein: CSGTRDFDNEQFF. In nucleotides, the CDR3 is TGCAGCGGAACGCGGGATTTCGACAATGAGCAGTTCTTC.

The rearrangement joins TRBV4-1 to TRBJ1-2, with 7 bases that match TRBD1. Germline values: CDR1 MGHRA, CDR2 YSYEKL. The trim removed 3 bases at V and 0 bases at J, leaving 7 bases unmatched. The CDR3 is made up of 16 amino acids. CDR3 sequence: CASSQAGTDSNYGYTF. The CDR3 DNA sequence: TGCGCCAGCAGCCAGGCCGGGACAGACTCTAACTATGGCTACACCTTC.

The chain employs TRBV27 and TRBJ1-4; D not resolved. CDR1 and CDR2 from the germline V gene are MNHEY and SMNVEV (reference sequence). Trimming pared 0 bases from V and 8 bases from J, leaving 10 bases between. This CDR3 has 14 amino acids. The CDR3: CASSLSLSTEKLFF. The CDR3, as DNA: TGTGCCAGCAGTTTATCCCTTTCCACCGAAAAACTGTTTTTT.

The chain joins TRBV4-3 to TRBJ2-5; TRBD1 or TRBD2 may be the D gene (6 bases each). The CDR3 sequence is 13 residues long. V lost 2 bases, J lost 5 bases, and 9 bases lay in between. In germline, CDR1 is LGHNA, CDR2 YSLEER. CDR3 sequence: CASSQRGGETQYF. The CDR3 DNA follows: TGCGCCAGCAGCCAAAGAGGGGGGGAGACCCAGTACTTC.

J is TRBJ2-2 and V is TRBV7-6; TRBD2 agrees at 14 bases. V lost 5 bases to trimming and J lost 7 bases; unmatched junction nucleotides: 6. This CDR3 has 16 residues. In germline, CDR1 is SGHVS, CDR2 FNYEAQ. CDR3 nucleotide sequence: TGTGCCAGCAGCCCGGGACTAGCGGGAGTCCACGGGGAGCTGTTTTTT. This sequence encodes CASSPGLAGVHGELFF.

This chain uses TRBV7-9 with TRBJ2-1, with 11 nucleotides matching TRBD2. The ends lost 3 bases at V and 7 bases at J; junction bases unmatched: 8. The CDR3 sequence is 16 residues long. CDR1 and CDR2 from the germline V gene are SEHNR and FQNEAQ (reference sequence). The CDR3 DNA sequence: TGTGCCAGCAGCTTCCTTAGCGGGAGGGCCCGGAATGAGCAGTTCTTC. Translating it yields CASSFLSGRARNEQFF.

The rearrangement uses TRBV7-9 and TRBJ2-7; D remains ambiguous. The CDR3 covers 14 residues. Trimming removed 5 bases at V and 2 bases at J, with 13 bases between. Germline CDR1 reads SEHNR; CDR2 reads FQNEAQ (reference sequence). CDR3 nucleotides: TGTGCCAGCAGCCTTAGCTCCACTGCCTACGAGCAGTACTTC. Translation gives CASSLSSTAYEQYF.

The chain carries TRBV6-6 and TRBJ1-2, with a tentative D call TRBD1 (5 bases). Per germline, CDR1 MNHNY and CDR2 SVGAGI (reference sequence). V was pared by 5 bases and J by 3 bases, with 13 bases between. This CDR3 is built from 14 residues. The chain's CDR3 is CASSRGTGYYGYTF. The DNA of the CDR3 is TGTGCCAGCAGTAGAGGGACGGGATACTATGGCTACACCTTC.

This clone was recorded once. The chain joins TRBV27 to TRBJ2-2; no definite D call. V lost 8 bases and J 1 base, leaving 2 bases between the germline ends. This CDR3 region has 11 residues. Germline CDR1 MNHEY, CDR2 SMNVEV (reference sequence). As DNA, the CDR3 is TGTGCCAGCGGGAACACCGGGGAGCTGTTTTTT. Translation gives CASGNTGELFF.

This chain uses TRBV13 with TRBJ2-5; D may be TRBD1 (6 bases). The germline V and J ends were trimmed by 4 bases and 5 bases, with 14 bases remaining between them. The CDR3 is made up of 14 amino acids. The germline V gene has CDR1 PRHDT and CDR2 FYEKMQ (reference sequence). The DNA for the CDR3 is TGTGCCAGCAGCTACTCAACAGGGAAGGAGACCCAGTACTTC. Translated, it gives CASSYSTGKETQYF.

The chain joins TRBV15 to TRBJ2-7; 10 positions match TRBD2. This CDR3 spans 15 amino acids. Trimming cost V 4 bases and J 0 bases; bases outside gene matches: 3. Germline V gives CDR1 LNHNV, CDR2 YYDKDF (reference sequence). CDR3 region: CATSISSGSSYEQYF. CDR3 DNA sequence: TGTGCCACCAGCATTTCTAGCGGGAGCTCCTACGAGCAGTACTTC.

For the CDR3, the DNA is TGTGCCAGCAGCTCCTCAGTATTCCAGCGGGAGTATCAGGATGAGCAGTTCTTC. It translates to CASSSSVFQREYQDEQFF. This chain connects TRBV7-9 to TRBJ2-1; 8 bases fit TRBD2. The germline V gene encodes CDR1 SEHNR and CDR2 FQNEAQ (reference sequence). With V trimmed by 4 bases and J by 8 bases, 19 bases remained unmatched. This CDR3 is 18 amino acids long.

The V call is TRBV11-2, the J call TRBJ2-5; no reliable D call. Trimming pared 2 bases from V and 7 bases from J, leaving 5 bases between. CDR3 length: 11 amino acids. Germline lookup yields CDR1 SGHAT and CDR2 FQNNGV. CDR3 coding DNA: TGTGCCAGCAGCTTAACTGGGACCCAGTACTTC. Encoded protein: CASSLTGTQYF.

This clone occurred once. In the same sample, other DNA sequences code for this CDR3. The DNA for the CDR3 is TGTGCCAGCAGTTCTGGGCAGGGGGTATACGAGCAGTACTTC. Translation: CASSSGQGVYEQYF. The chain employs TRBV27 and TRBJ2-7; 7 nucleotides match TRBD1. Per the germline V gene, CDR1 is MNHEY and CDR2 is SMNVEV (reference sequence). Trimming took 4 bases from V and 4 from J; bases not matched to a gene: 7. CDR3 length equals 14 residues.

The CDR3 bases are TGCGCCAGCAGTGCGGGCTACGAGCAGTACTTC. It is translated as CASSAGYEQYF. The V gene is TRBV10-1, the J gene TRBJ2-7; D unresolved. Germline V CDR1 and CDR2: WNHNN, SYGVQD (reference sequence). V was clipped by 4 bases and J by 3 bases, with 4 bases between them. The CDR3 has 11 residues.

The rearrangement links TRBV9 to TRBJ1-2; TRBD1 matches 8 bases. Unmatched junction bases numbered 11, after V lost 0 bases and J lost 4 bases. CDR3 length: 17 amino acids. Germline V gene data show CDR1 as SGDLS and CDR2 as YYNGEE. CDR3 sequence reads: CASSVDKKQGGAYGYTF. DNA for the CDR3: TGTGCCAGCAGCGTAGATAAAAAACAGGGGGGTGCCTATGGCTACACCTTC.

The DNA for the CDR3 is TGCAGTGCTCTGATGGATGAGCAGTTCTTC. Translated, it gives CSALMDEQFF. This rearrangement joins TRBV20-1 to TRBJ2-1; D unresolved. This CDR3 contains 10 residues. V was shortened by 5 bases and J by 8 bases, with 7 bases between the two germline ends. CDR1 DFQATT and CDR2 SNEGSKA come from the germline V gene (reference sequence).

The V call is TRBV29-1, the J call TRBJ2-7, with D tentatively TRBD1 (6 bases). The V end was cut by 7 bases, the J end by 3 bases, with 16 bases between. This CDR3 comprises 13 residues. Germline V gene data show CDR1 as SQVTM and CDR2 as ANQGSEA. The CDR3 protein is CSAGAGVIYEQYF. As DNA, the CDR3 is TGCAGCGCCGGTGCAGGGGTTATCTACGAGCAGTACTTC.

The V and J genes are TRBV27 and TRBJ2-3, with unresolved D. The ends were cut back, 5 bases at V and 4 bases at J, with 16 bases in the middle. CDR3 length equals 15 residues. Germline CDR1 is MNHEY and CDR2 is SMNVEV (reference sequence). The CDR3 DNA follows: TGTGCCAGCAGTCCTCAACAAATAAGGGCAGATACGCAGTATTTT. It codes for CASSPQQIRADTQYF.

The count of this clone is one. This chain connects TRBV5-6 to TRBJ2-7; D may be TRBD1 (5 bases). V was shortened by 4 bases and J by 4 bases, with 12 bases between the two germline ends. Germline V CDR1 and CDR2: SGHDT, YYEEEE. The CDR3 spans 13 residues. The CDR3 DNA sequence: TGTGCCAGCAGCGCCGAGACAGAATACGAGCAGTACTTC. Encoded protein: CASSAETEYEQYF.

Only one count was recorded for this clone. CDR3 region: CASSLFPLDTQYF. CDR3 in DNA: TGTGCCAGCAGCTTATTCCCGCTAGATACGCAGTATTTT. V gene TRBV7-9 combines with J gene TRBJ2-3; no firm D call. V lost 2 bases, J lost 5 bases, and 8 bases lay in between. Germline lookup yields CDR1 SEHNR and CDR2 FQNEAQ (reference sequence). The CDR3 is made up of 13 amino acids. Variable domain in full (rest from reference TRBV7-9 and TRBJ2-3): DTGVSQNPRHKITKRGQNVTFRCDPISEHNRLYWYRQTLGQGPEFLTYFQNEAQLEKSRLLSDRFSAERPKGSFSTLEIQRTEQGDSAMYLCASSLFPLDTQYFGPGTRLTVL.

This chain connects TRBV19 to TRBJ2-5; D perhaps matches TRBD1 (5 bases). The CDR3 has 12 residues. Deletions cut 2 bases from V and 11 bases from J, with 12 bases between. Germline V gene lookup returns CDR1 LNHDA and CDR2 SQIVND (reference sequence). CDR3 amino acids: CASSIRQSEQYF. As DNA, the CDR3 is TGTGCCAGTAGTATACGACAGAGTGAACAGTACTTC.

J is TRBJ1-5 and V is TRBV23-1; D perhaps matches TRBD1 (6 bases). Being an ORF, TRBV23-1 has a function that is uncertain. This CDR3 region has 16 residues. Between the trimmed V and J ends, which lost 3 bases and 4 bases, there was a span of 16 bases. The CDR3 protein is CASSHSPEQGNQPQHF. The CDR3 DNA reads TGCGCCAGCAGTCATTCGCCCGAACAGGGTAATCAGCCCCAGCATTTT.